The source of this T cell receptor (beta chain) is a study of beta chain features in type 1 diabetes. General observations from the study: Relative to healthy donors, patients appeared to have naive, central memory and Treg TCRB repertoires that were more similar. Type 1 diabetes patients showed a moderate but significant shortening of TCRB CDR3s in all four CD4+ subsets. The study notes PCR might favor shorter templates equally in patients and controls.

As for this clone: Its target is unknown.

The germline V gene has CDR1 GTSNPN and CDR2 SVGIG (reference sequence). V lost 3 bases to trimming and J lost 8 bases; unmatched junction nucleotides: 8. CDR3 length: 15 residues. Of the isolated RNA, all was reverse transcribed, and so the sequenced material was expressed TCRB transcripts. Produced via immunoSEQ multiplex PCR; TCRdb's table is partial and in-frame only. The data show about 660,000 clones, 11% to 15% seen once. This sequence originates from a man younger than 35 with type 1 diabetes. Sequences were obtained from naive CD4+ T cells from blood. The genes are TRBV30 and TRBJ2-1; TRBD2 agrees at 12 bases. CDR3 bases: TGTGCCTGGAGCCAGACTAGCGGGAGATTGGATGAGCAGTTCTTC. Translation: CAWSQTSGRLDEQFF.